This TCR beta chain was retrieved from a study of T cell responses to AZD1222 COVID-19 vaccine. Overall study results and limits: A rise in Spike-specific TCR breadth and depth followed two AZD1222 doses. At baseline, seropositivity was found in only a handful of AZD1222 recipients.

Here immunoSEQ multiplex PCR was the method, and the copy in TCRdb shows in-frame clones only, minus some. The table includes fewer than 200,000 clones, just over 85% detected once. This clone has only one observation. The antigen remains undetermined. Doses given second, at about 4 or about 12 weeks, were pooled. Unmatched junction bases numbered 11, after V lost 7 bases and J lost 8 bases. The CDR3 sequence is 16 residues long. Per the germline V gene, CDR1 is LNHDA and CDR2 is SQIVND (reference sequence). Source: peripheral blood, taken 28 days after the second AZD1222 dose. This receptor was identified in an adult who received the AZD1222 COVID-19 vaccine. The chain recombines TRBV19 with TRBJ1-6; 10 bases match TRBD1. This CDR3 is CASNSPSGTGDSPLHF. The CDR3 region has the DNA TGTGCCAGTAACAGCCCATCCGGGACAGGGGATTCACCCCTCCACTTT. Full variable domain (missing parts from reference TRBV19 and TRBJ1-6): DGGITQSPKYLFRKEGQNVTLSCEQNLNHDAMYWYRQDPGQGLRLIYYSQIVNDFQKGDIAEGYSVSREKKESFPLTVTSAQKNPTAFYLCASNSPSGTGDSPLHFGNGTRLTVT.